This record looks at one T cell receptor beta chain sequence and its context. These data originate in a study of blood T cell repertoires in COVID-19. Clones were sequenced by immunoSEQ multiplex PCR, and TCRdb holds only the in-frame ones, with some missing. The repertoire includes 65,000 to 90,000 clones, approximately 80% of them detected once, and more than 5% sits in the top ten. This TCR came from a woman between 55 and 75 years old with acute or convalescent COVID-19. The sample taken for sequencing was peripheral blood.

CDR3 amino acids: CASSVDSYGYSTDTQYF. For the CDR3, the DNA is TGTGCCAGCAGCGTAGATTCCTACGGTTATAGCACAGATACGCAGTATTTT. The chain is built from TRBV9 and TRBJ2-3, with no clear D. Germline V gene sequence: CDR1 SGDLS, CDR2 YYNGEE. The CDR3 contains 17 residues. Trimming pared 0 bases from V and 0 bases from J, leaving 14 bases between.